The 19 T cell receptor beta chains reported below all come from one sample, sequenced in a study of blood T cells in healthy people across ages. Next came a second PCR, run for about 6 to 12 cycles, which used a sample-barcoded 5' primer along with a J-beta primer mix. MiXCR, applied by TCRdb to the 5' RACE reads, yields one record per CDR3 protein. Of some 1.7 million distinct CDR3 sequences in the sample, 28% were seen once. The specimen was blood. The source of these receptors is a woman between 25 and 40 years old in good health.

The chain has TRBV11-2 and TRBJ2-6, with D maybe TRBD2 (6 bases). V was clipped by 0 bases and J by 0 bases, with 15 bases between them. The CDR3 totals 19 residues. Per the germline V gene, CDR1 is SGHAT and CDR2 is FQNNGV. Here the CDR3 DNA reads TGTGCCAGCAGCTTAGATAAATCGGGAGCTTTCTCTGGGGCCAACGTCCTGACTTTC. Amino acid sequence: CASSLDKSGAFSGANVLTF.

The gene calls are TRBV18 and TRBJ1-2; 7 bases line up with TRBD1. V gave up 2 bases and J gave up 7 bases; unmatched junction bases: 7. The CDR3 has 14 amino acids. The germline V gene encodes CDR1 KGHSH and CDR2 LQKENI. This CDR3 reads CASSPEGRGFGYTF. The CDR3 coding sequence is TGTGCCAGCTCACCAGAGGGCAGGGGGTTTGGCTACACCTTC.

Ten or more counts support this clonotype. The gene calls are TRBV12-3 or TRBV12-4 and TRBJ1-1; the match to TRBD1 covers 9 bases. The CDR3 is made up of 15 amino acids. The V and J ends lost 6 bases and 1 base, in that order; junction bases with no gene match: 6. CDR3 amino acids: CASRRPGQGNTEAFF. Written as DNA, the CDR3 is TGTGCCAGCAGACGACCGGGACAGGGGAACACTGAAGCTTTCTTT.

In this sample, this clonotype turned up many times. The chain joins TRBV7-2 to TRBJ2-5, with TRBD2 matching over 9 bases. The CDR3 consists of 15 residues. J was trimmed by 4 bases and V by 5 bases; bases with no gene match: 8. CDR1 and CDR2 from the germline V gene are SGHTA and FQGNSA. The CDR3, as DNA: TGTGCCAGCAGCCTGGGCGCGGGGGGGCCAGAGACCCAGTACTTC. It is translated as CASSLGAGGPETQYF.

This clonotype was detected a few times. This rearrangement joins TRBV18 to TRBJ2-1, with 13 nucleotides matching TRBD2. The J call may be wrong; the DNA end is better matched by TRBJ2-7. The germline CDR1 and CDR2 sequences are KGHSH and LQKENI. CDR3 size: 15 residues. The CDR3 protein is CASSPGTSGINEQYF. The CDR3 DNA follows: TGTGCCAGCTCACCTGGGACTAGCGGGATCAATGAGCAGTACTTC.

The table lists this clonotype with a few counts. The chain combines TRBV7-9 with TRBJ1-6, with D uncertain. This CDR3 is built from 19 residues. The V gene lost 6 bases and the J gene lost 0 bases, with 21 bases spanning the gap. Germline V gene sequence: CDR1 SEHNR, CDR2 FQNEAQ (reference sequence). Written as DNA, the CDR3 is TGTGCCAGCAGTCCGCCGGGGAACAGCCCGAGCTCCTATAATTCACCCCTCCACTTT. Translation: CASSPPGNSPSSYNSPLHF.

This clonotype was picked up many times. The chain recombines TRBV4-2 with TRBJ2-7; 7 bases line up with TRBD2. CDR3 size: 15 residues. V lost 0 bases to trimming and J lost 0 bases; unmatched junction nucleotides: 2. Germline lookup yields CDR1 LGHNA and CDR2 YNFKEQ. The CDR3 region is CASSQEPSGSYEQYF. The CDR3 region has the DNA TGTGCCAGCAGCCAAGAGCCTAGCGGCTCCTACGAGCAGTACTTC.

The CDR3 loop is CASSPFSGGDTQYF. In DNA form, the CDR3 reads TGTGCCAGCAGCCCTTTTAGCGGGGGCGATACGCAGTATTTT. J is TRBJ2-3 and V is TRBV3-1; 9 nucleotides match TRBD2. CDR3 length: 14 residues. The germline gives CDR1 LGHDT, CDR2 YNNKEL (reference sequence). With V trimmed by 4 bases and J by 6 bases, 5 bases remained unmatched.

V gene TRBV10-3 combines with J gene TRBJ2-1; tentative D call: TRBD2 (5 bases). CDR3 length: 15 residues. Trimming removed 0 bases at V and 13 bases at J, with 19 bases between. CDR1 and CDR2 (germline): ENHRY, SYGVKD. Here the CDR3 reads CAISESNVRGETQFF. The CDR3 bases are TGTGCCATCAGTGAGTCGAACGTCCGGGGAGAGACCCAGTTCTTC.

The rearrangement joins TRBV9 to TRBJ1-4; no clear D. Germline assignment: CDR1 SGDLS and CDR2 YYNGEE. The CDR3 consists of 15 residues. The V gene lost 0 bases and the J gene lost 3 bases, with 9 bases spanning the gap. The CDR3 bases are TGTGCCAGCAGCGTAGCGGCAGCTCCTAATGAAAAACTGTTTTTT. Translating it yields CASSVAAAPNEKLFF.

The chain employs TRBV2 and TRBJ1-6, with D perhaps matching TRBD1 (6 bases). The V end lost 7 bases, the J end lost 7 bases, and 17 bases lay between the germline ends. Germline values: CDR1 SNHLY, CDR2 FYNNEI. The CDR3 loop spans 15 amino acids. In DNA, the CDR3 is TGTGCCAGCATCGGCCGGGCAGGGGCAAATTCACCCCTCCACTTT. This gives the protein CASIGRAGANSPLHF.

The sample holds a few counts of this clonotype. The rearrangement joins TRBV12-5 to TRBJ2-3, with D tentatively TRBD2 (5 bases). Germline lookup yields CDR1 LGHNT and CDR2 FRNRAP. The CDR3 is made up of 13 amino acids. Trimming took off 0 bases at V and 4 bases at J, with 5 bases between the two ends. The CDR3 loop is CASGLVLADTQYF. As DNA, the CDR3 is TGTGCTAGTGGTTTGGTACTAGCAGATACGCAGTATTTT.

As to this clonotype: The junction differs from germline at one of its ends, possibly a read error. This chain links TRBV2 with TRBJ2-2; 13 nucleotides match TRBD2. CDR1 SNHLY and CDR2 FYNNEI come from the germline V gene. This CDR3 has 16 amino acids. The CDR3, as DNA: TGTGCCAGCAGTGGGGGGACTAGCGGGAAGGCCGGAGAGCTGTTTTTT. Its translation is CASSGGTSGKAGELFF.

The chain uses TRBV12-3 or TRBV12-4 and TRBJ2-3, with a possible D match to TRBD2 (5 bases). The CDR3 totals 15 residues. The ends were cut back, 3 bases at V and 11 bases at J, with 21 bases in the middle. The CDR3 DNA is TGTGCCAGCAGTTTTTTGAGCCGGGGAACAGATGTGCAGTATTTT. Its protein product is CASSFLSRGTDVQYF.

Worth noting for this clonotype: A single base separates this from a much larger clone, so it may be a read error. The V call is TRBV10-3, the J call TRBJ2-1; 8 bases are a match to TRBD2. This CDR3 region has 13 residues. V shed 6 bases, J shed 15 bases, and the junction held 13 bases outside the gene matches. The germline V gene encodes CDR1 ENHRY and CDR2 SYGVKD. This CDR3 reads CAISETTSESPFF. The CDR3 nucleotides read TGTGCCATCAGCGAAACGACTAGCGAGTCACCGTTCTTC.

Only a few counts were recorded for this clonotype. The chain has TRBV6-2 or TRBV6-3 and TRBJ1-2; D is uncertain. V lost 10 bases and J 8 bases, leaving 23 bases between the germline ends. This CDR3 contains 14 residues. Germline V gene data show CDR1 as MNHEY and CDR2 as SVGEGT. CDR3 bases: TGTGCCACCTCTAATAGTCCGGCGGTTTGGGGCTACACCTTC. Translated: CATSNSPAVWGYTF.

CDR3 sequence (DNA): TGCAGCGTTGCAGGTCACAATGAGCAGTTCTTC. It yields the protein CSVAGHNEQFF. The chain combines TRBV29-1 with TRBJ2-1; no clear D gene. V lost 4 bases and J 5 bases, leaving 6 bases between the germline ends. The CDR3 covers 11 residues. Germline-derived CDR1 and CDR2 are SQVTM and ANQGSEA.

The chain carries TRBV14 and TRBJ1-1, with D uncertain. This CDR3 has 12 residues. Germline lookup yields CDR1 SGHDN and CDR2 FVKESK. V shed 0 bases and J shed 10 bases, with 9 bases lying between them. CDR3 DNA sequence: TGTGCCAGCAGCCAAGAGGCTGAGAGAGCTTTCTTT. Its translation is CASSQEAERAFF.

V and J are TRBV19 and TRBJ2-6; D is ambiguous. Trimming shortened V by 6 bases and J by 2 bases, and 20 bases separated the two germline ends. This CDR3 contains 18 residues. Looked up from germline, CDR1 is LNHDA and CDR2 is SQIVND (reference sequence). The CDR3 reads CASSLSRRMVTGANVLTF. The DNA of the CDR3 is TGTGCCAGTAGCCTGTCTCGGCGGATGGTCACTGGGGCCAACGTCCTGACTTTC.